The 31 T cell receptor beta chains in this list originate from one sample, sequenced in a study of T cell responses to AZD1222 COVID-19 vaccine. Sequencing used immunoSEQ multiplex PCR; TCRdb keeps in-frame clones, though not all of them. The table records roughly 110,000 clones, about 93% of them present only once. The material sequenced was peripheral blood, taken 28 days after the second AZD1222 dose. All receptors come from an adult who received the AZD1222 COVID-19 vaccine.

The J gene is TRBJ1-6, the V gene TRBV3-1 (or the pseudogene TRBV3-2), with D uncertain. The CDR3 runs to 13 residues. Trimming took off 2 bases at V and 7 bases at J, with 6 bases between the two ends. Germline CDR1 is LGHDT and CDR2 is YNNKEL (reference sequence). CDR3 amino acids: CASSQPTNSPLHF. Written as DNA, the CDR3 is TGTGCCAGCAGCCAACCCACGAATTCACCCCTCCACTTT.

The chain recombines TRBV18 with TRBJ1-5, with TRBD1 as a possible D gene (6 bases). This CDR3 is built from 16 residues. CDR1 and CDR2 from the germline V gene are KGHSH and LQKENI. V lost 4 bases and J 0 bases, leaving 13 bases between the germline ends. The CDR3 DNA reads as TGTGCCAGCTCACTAGGGGCAGGGGATAGCAATCAGCCCCAGCATTTT. This translates into CASSLGAGDSNQPQHF.

J is TRBJ2-1 and V is TRBV11-2, with 8 bases matching TRBD2. CDR3 length equals 15 residues. V lost 3 bases and J lost 2; bases outside the gene matches: 3. From germline, CDR1 is SGHAT and CDR2 FQNNGV. CDR3 sequence reads: CASSLRGAPYNEQFF. CDR3 in DNA: TGTGCCAGCAGCTTGCGGGGGGCCCCCTACAATGAGCAGTTCTTC.

The rearrangement links TRBV5-8 to TRBJ2-3; no firm D call. Trimming stripped 4 bases from V and 5 bases from J, with 11 bases between. The germline V gene encodes CDR1 SGHTS and CDR2 YDEGEE. The CDR3 loop spans 13 amino acids. CDR3 loop: CASSANRVDTQYF. CDR3 in DNA: TGTGCCAGCAGCGCCAACCGAGTAGATACGCAGTATTTT.

The gene calls are TRBV5-1 and TRBJ2-1; TRBD2 matches at 8 bases. V gave up 2 bases and J gave up 0 bases; unmatched junction bases: 10. Germline V lookup: CDR1 SGHRS, CDR2 YFSETQ. The CDR3 runs to 18 residues. The CDR3 DNA is TGCGCCAGCAGCTTAAGGGGTAGCGGGATTGGCTCCTACAATGAGCAGTTCTTC. Protein: CASSLRGSGIGSYNEQFF.

This clone was counted once. The chain links TRBV5-1 to TRBJ2-7; TRBD2 matches 13 bases. J gave up 0 bases and V 4 bases, and 4 bases lay outside the gene matches. From germline, CDR1 is SGHRS and CDR2 YFSETQ. The CDR3 has 16 amino acids. The CDR3 loop is CASSGLAGVPSYEQYF. Here the CDR3 DNA reads TGCGCCAGCAGCGGACTAGCGGGAGTTCCCTCCTACGAGCAGTACTTC.

V and J are TRBV7-2 and TRBJ1-1; 7 bases line up with TRBD1. Germline CDR1 and CDR2: SGHTA and FQGNSA. With V trimmed by 0 bases and J by 4 bases, 5 bases remained unmatched. This CDR3 has 15 amino acids. CDR3 nucleotides: TGTGCCAGCAGCTTAGCGGGTGCAGGGGGCACTGAAGCTTTCTTT. Its translation is CASSLAGAGGTEAFF.

This clone appeared a few times. The chain recombines TRBV19 with TRBJ1-4; D may be TRBD1 (5 bases). Germline CDR1 LNHDA, CDR2 SQIVND (reference sequence). The CDR3 is 12 residues long. V was shortened by 3 bases and J by 9 bases, with 8 bases between the two germline ends. The CDR3 reads CASSIGGKKLFF. CDR3 in DNA: TGTGCCAGTAGTATCGGGGGAAAAAAACTGTTTTTT.

V is TRBV7-9 and J is TRBJ1-5; tentative D call: TRBD1 (6 bases). The CDR3 is made up of 13 amino acids. Trimming removed 5 bases from V and 7 bases from J, with 12 bases in between. Germline V lookup: CDR1 SEHNR, CDR2 FQNEAQ (reference sequence). This chain's CDR3 is CASSPQGGQPQHF. The CDR3, as DNA: TGTGCCAGCAGCCCACAGGGAGGGCAGCCCCAGCATTTT. Drawing the rest from reference TRBV7-9 and TRBJ1-5, the complete variable domain is DTGVSQNPRHKITKRGQNVTFRCDPISEHNRLYWYRQTLGQGPEFLTYFQNEAQLEKSRLLSDRFSAERPKGSFSTLEIQRTEQGDSAMYLCASSPQGGQPQHFGDGTRLSIL.

The genes are TRBV9 and TRBJ2-4; tentatively, D is TRBD2 (6 bases). The CDR3 consists of 15 residues. Germline loops: CDR1 SGDLS, CDR2 YYNGEE. Between the trimmed V and J ends, which lost 7 bases and 0 bases, there was a span of 14 bases. CDR3 region: CASSLSGSAKNIQYF. In DNA form, the CDR3 reads TGTGCCAGCTCCCTAAGCGGGTCAGCCAAAAACATTCAGTACTTC.

The rearrangement uses TRBV9 and TRBJ1-2; a weak D match, TRBD1 (6 bases). Deletions cut 2 bases from V and 3 bases from J, with 20 bases between. The CDR3 consists of 17 residues. Germline CDR1 SGDLS, CDR2 YYNGEE. In DNA, the CDR3 is TGTGCCAGCAGCGTCCGGGACACCCCTTTGTCTTACTATGGCTACACCTTC. This translates into CASSVRDTPLSYYGYTF.

The chain uses TRBV28 and TRBJ1-2; D uncertain. The CDR3 contains 14 residues. The V end lost 7 bases, the J end lost 3 bases, and 15 bases lay between the germline ends. From germline, CDR1 is MDHEN and CDR2 SYDVKM. CDR3 residues: CASTPVGSDYGYTF. Written as DNA, the CDR3 is TGTGCCAGCACCCCGGTGGGGTCCGACTATGGCTACACCTTC.

The chain joins TRBV5-1 to TRBJ2-5; either TRBD1 or TRBD2 may supply D (5 bases each). The ends were cut back, 4 bases at V and 4 bases at J, with 23 bases in the middle. CDR3 length: 17 amino acids. The germline gives CDR1 SGHRS, CDR2 YFSETQ. CDR3 nucleotide sequence: TGCGCCAGCAGCATTATAACCGGGACCACGGAGATAGAGACCCAGTACTTC. Its protein is CASSIITGTTEIETQYF.

This chain connects TRBV10-3 to TRBJ2-3, with D unresolved. V lost 0 bases and J 0 bases, leaving 10 bases between the germline ends. Germline CDR1 and CDR2: ENHRY and SYGVKD. There are 16 residues in the CDR3. The CDR3 sequence is CAISESARFSTDTQYF. The CDR3 coding sequence is TGTGCCATCAGTGAGTCAGCACGGTTTAGCACAGATACGCAGTATTTT.

The CDR3 bases are TGTGCCAGCAGCTTATTGCAGGGGGCTGGATACGAGCAGTACTTC. Its translation: CASSLLQGAGYEQYF. The chain employs TRBV7-9 and TRBJ2-7, with TRBD1 matching over 8 bases. V was pared by 2 bases and J by 4 bases, with 7 bases of the junction left unmatched. There are 15 residues in the CDR3. Per the germline V gene, CDR1 is SEHNR and CDR2 is FQNEAQ (reference sequence).

The rearrangement uses TRBV5-8 and TRBJ1-1; D is unclear. Germline-derived CDR1 and CDR2 are SGHTS and YDEGEE. The V end lost 7 bases, the J end lost 1 base, and 11 bases lay between the germline ends. The CDR3 is made up of 13 amino acids. CDR3 coding DNA: TGTGCCAGCGAAAAAAATACGAACACTGAAGCTTTCTTT. It codes for CASEKNTNTEAFF. Full variable domain (rest looked up from reference TRBV5-8 and TRBJ1-1): EAGVTQSPTHLIKTRGQQATLRCSPISGHTSVYWYQQALGLGLQFLLWYDEGEERNRGNFPPRFSGRQFPNYSSELNVNALELEDSALYLCASEKNTNTEAFFGQGTRLTVV.

The chain is built from TRBV10-2 and TRBJ2-1; D is perhaps TRBD2 (5 bases). The CDR3 is 16 residues long. Per the germline V gene, CDR1 is WSHSY and CDR2 is SAAADI. The V gene lost 2 bases and the J gene lost 2 bases, with 13 bases spanning the gap. The CDR3 DNA follows: TGCGCCAGCAGTGAGAGTCTAGCCCCTACCTACAATGAGCAGTTCTTC. This sequence encodes CASSESLAPTYNEQFF.

The chain joins TRBV7-9 to TRBJ2-5; D unresolved. The CDR3 length is 12 residues. Germline values: CDR1 SEHNR, CDR2 FQNEAQ (reference sequence). Trimming pared 4 bases from V and 4 bases from J, leaving 7 bases between. CDR3 sequence reads: CASSSVGETQYF. The CDR3 coding sequence is TGTGCCAGCAGCTCAGTAGGAGAGACCCAGTACTTC.

The CDR3 sequence: CASSSGTVKNTEAFF. The CDR3 DNA sequence: TGTGCCAGCAGCTCAGGGACGGTCAAGAACACTGAAGCTTTCTTT. The chain uses TRBV7-2 and TRBJ1-1; D may be TRBD1 (5 bases). The CDR3 runs to 15 residues. CDR1 is SGHTA and CDR2 is FQGNSA in the germline V gene. The ends were cut back, 4 bases at V and 1 base at J, with 13 bases in the middle.

The V call is TRBV11-2, the J call TRBJ1-1; D gene unclear. The length of the CDR3 is 11 residues. CDR1 is SGHAT, CDR2 FQNNGV, per germline. Trimming removed 3 bases at V and 5 bases at J, with 4 bases between. CDR3 region: CASSFRTEAFF. The CDR3 DNA follows: TGTGCCAGCAGCTTCCGGACTGAAGCTTTCTTT.

The sample holds one count of this clone. This chain uses TRBV10-2 with TRBJ1-5; D remains ambiguous. Germline V lookup: CDR1 WSHSY, CDR2 SAAADI. The CDR3 totals 13 residues. V lost 3 bases and J lost 4, with 7 bases in between. Written as DNA, the CDR3 is TGCGCCAGCAGTGACCTCGGAAATCAGCCCCAGCATTTT. Residues: CASSDLGNQPQHF.

The chain is built from TRBV15 and TRBJ1-5; 7 bases align to TRBD1. The CDR3 extends over 16 amino acids. Trimming took 0 bases from V and 2 from J; bases not matched to a gene: 4. CDR1 is LNHNV and CDR2 is YYDKDF in the germline V gene (reference sequence). The CDR3 reads CATSRDRDRGNQPQHF. CDR3 coding DNA: TGTGCCACCAGCAGAGATCGGGACAGAGGCAATCAGCCCCAGCATTTT.

This chain uses TRBV14 with TRBJ2-7, with 12 bases matching TRBD2. The J segment lost 3 bases and the V segment lost 4 bases, leaving 7 bases of the junction unmatched. Germline-derived CDR1 and CDR2 are SGHDN and FVKESK. The CDR3 consists of 16 residues. CDR3 amino acids: CASSPGTSGPYYEQYF. For the CDR3, the DNA is TGTGCCAGCAGCCCTGGGACTAGCGGGCCGTACTACGAGCAGTACTTC.

The chain couples TRBV27 to TRBJ1-1; D possibly corresponds to TRBD1 (6 bases). Germline-derived CDR1 and CDR2 are MNHEY and SMNVEV (reference sequence). V shed 6 bases and J shed 1 base, with 9 bases lying between them. This CDR3 is built from 13 residues. The CDR3 coding sequence is TGTGCCAGCAGGCGGACAGAGAACACTGAAGCTTTCTTT. Its translation: CASRRTENTEAFF.

CDR3 loop: CASMGGETQYF. The CDR3 nucleotides are TGTGCCAGCATGGGGGGGGAGACCCAGTACTTC. J is TRBJ2-5 and V is TRBV11-2; TRBD2 agrees at 7 bases. Germline assignment: CDR1 SGHAT and CDR2 FQNNGV. Trimming at V came to 7 bases and at J to 5 bases, leaving 1 base not matched to a gene. The CDR3 has 11 residues.

The CDR3 loop reads CASSQVWAVSYEQYF. The CDR3 nucleotides read TGCGCCAGCAGCCAAGTATGGGCGGTATCCTACGAGCAGTACTTC. This chain uses TRBV4-3 with TRBJ2-7; no definite D call. V dropped 1 base and J dropped 1 base, with 11 bases sitting between them. The CDR3 is 15 amino acids. Germline V gene data show CDR1 as LGHNA and CDR2 as YSLEER.

The V call is TRBV21-1, the J call TRBJ2-4; the D call in the table, TRBD2, was not verified against the DNA. TRBV21-1 is a pseudogene. The CDR3 spans 19 residues. CDR3 sequence (DNA): TGTGCCAGCAGCAAAGACCCAGCGGGGCCAATCTTGGCCAAAAACATTCAGTACTTC. It is translated as CASSKDPAGPILAKNIQYF.

The chain links TRBV5-6 to TRBJ2-1; D is perhaps TRBD2 (6 bases). V dropped 4 bases and J dropped 4 bases, with 18 bases sitting between them. CDR1 and CDR2 from the germline V gene are SGHDT and YYEEEE. CDR3 size: 16 residues. CDR3 region: CASSARSGGVYNEQFF. The CDR3 DNA follows: TGTGCCAGCAGCGCGCGGAGCGGCGGGGTTTACAATGAGCAGTTCTTC.

The chain is built from TRBV12-3 or TRBV12-4 and TRBJ1-1; D remains ambiguous. Trimming shortened V by 3 bases and J by 3 bases, and 5 bases separated the two germline ends. CDR3 size: 12 residues. CDR3 region: CASSFLHTEAFF. The CDR3 region has the DNA TGTGCCAGCAGTTTCTTACACACTGAAGCTTTCTTT.

The J gene is TRBJ2-1, the V gene TRBV19, with D uncertain. The CDR3 totals 10 residues. V lost 8 bases to trimming and J lost 13 bases, with 12 bases between them. Germline V gene data show CDR1 as LNHDA and CDR2 as SQIVND (reference sequence). The CDR3 DNA is TGTGCCAGTGGGTTAGGGAAACAGTTCTTC. Protein product: CASGLGKQFF.

This clone has more than one count but fewer than ten. This chain connects TRBV27 to TRBJ2-1; 9 positions agree with TRBD2. The CDR3 loop spans 15 amino acids. The V gene's germline CDR1 is MNHEY and CDR2 SMNVEV (reference sequence). J gave up 7 bases and V 3 bases, and 7 bases lay outside the gene matches. The CDR3 protein is CASSFPASGINEQFF. CDR3 coding DNA: TGTGCCAGCAGTTTCCCGGCTAGCGGGATTAATGAGCAGTTCTTC.